This T cell receptor (beta chain) originates from a study of blood T cell repertoires in COVID-19. Looking at the study overall: Samples came from the United States, Italy and Spain, spanning acute and convalescent COVID-19.

Libraries were prepared by immunoSEQ multiplex PCR; TCRdb keeps only in-frame clonotypes and omits some of them. Found here are over 100,000 clones, around 87% of them singletons; the top ten hold around 2.9%. The sample was peripheral blood. This receptor was obtained from a man aged 50 or older with active or convalescent COVID-19.

The CDR3 coding sequence is TGTGCCAGCAGCCTAGCGGGGGACGAGACCCAGTACTTC. This sequence encodes CASSLAGDETQYF. The V and J genes are TRBV27 and TRBJ2-5, with TRBD2 matching 10 bases. The junction had 3 bases not matched to a gene; V was cut back by 6 bases and J by 5 bases. The germline CDR1 and CDR2 sequences are MNHEY and SMNVEV (reference sequence). The CDR3 extends over 13 amino acids.